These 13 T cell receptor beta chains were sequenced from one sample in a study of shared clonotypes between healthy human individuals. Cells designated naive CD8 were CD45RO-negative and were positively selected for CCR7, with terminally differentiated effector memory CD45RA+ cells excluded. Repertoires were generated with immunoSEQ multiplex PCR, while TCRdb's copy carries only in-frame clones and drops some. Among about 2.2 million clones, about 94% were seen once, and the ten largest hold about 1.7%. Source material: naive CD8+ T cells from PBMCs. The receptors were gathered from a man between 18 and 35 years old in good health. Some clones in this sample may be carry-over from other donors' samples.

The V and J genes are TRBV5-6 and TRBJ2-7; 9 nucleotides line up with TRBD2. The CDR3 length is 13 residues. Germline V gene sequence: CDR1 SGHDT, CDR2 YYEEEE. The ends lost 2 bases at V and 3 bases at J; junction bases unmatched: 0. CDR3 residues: CASSFSGSYEQYF. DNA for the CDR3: TGTGCCAGCAGCTTTAGCGGGAGCTACGAGCAGTACTTC.

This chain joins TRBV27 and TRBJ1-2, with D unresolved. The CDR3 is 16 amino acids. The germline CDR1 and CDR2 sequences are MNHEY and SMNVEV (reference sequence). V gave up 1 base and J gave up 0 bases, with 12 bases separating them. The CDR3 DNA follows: TGTGCCAGCAGTTTATACCCTTTGCCTACTAACTATGGCTACACCTTC. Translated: CASSLYPLPTNYGYTF.

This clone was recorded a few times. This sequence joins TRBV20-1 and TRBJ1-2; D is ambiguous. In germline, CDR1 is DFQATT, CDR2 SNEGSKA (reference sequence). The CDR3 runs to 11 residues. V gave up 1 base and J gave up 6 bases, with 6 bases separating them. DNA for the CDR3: TGCAGTGCTAGAGTAAACGATGGCTACACCTTC. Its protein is CSARVNDGYTF.

The CDR3 spells CASSSAGPPYEQYF. Written as DNA, the CDR3 is TGTGCCAGCAGCTCCGCTGGGCCCCCCTACGAGCAGTACTTC. This rearrangement joins TRBV7-8 to TRBJ2-7; D is unresolved. The CDR3 spans 14 residues. V shed 4 bases and J shed 2 bases, with 12 bases lying between them. Germline CDR1 and CDR2: SGHVS and FQNEAQ.

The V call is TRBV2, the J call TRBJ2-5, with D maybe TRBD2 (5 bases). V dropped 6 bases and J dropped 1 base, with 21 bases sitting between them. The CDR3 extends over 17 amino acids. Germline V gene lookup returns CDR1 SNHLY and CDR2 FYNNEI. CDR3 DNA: TGTGCCAGCAGCGACGAAAATGTTGGACTGCTCCAAGAGACCCAGTACTTC. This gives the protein CASSDENVGLLQETQYF.

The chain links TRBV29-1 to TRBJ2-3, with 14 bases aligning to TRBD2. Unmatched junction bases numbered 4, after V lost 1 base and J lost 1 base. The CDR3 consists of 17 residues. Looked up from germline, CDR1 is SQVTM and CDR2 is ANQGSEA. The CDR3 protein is CSVEGGLAGDRTDTQYF. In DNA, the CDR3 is TGCAGCGTTGAAGGGGGACTAGCGGGAGACCGCACAGATACGCAGTATTTT.

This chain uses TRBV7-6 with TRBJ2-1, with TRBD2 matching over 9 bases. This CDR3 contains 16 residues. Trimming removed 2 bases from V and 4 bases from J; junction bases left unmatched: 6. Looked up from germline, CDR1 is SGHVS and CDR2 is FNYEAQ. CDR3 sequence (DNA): TGTGCCAGCAGCTTATCTAGCGGGACTCGGTACAATGAGCAGTTCTTC. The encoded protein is CASSLSSGTRYNEQFF.

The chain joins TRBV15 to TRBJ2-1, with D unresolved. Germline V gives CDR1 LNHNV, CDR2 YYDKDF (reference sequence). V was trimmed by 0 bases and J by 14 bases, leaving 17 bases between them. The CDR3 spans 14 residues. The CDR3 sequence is CATSRENGLPLEFF. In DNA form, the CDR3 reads TGTGCCACCAGCAGAGAAAATGGGCTCCCCTTGGAGTTCTTC.

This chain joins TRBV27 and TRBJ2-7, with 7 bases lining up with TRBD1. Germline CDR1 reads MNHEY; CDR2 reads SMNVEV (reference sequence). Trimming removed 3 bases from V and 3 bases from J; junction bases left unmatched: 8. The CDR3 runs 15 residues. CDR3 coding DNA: TGTGCCAGCAGTTTTTACGGGACAGCGATCTACGAGCAGTACTTC. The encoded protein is CASSFYGTAIYEQYF.

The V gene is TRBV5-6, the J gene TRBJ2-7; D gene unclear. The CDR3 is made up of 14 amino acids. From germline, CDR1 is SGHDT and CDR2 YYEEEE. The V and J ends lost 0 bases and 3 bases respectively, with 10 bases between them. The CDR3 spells CASSLGPSDYEQYF. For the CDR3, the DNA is TGTGCCAGCAGCTTGGGTCCCTCTGACTACGAGCAGTACTTC.

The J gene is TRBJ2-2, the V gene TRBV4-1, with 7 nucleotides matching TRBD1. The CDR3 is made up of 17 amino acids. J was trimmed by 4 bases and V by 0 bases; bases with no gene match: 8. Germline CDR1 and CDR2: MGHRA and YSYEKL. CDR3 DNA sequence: TGCGCCAGCAGCCAAGATCTCCGGGCAGGGGGCACCGGGGAGCTGTTTTTT. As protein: CASSQDLRAGGTGELFF.

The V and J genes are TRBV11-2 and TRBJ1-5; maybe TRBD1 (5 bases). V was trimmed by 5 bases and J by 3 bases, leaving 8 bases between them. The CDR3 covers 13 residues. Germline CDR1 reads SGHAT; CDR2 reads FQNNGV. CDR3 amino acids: CASSQGLNQPQHF. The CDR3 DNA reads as TGTGCCAGCAGCCAGGGTCTCAATCAGCCCCAGCATTTT.

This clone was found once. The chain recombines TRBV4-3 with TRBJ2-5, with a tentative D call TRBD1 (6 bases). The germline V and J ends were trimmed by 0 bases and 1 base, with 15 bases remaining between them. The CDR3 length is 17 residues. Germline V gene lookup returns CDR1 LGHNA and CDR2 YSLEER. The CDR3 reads CASSQDLPGAIQETQYF. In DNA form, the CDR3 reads TGCGCCAGCAGCCAAGATCTTCCAGGGGCAATCCAAGAGACCCAGTACTTC.